This T cell receptor (beta chain) is from a study of vaccination effects on CD4 cells after COVID-19. Looking at the study overall: Samples were given by two convalescent patients 16 days and one week before vaccination.

Assay used: immunoSEQ multiplex PCR; TCRdb lists only in-frame clones, some missing. The sample has around 47,000 clones, around 70% seen once; the top ten hold about 30%. Points from the study as a whole: Vaccine-induced new clones formed most post-vaccine spike-reactive clones in convalescents. The study found marked clonal contraction of infection- and vaccine-induced clones late after vaccination.

This clone was seen a few times. Its cognate antigen is unknown. Sequencing was preceded by expansion of antigen-specific CD4+ T cells with viral peptide pools in the ViraFEST assay. Having been cultured for around nine days, the cells underwent CD4+ T cell isolation. PCR-confirmed SARS-CoV-2 infection occurred in the person between March and December 2020. Under 2.5 million PBMC were placed in each well, which was supplemented with 10 IU/ml IL-2 and approximately 10 ug/ml peptides. Material: CD4+ T cells from PBMCs cultured with a peptide pool, obtained before COVID-19 vaccination. The TCR comes from a human donor who had a prior SARS-CoV-2 infection.

CDR3 DNA sequence: TGTGCCAGCAGCTTTATAGCGGGGTCGTCCACCGGGGAGCTGTTTTTT. Protein: CASSFIAGSSTGELFF. The chain carries TRBV11-2 and TRBJ2-2, with 8 bases matching TRBD2. The CDR3 is 16 residues long. CDR1 is SGHAT and CDR2 is FQNNGV in the germline V gene. The J segment lost 4 bases and the V segment lost 3 bases, leaving 7 bases of the junction unmatched.